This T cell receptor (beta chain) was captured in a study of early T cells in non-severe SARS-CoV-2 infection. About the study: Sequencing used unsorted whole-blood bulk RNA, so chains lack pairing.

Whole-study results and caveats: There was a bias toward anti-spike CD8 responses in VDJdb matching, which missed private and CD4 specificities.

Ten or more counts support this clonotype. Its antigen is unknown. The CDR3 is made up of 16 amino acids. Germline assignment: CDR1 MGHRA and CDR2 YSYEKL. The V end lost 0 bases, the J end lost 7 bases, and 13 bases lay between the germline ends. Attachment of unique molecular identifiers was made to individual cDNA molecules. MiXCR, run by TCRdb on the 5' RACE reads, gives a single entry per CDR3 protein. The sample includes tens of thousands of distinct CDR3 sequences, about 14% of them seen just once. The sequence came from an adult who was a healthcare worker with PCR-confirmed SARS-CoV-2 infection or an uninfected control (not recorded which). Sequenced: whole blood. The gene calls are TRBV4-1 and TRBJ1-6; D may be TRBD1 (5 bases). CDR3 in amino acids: CASSQDVGHRNSPLHF. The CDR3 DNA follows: TGCGCCAGCAGCCAAGACGTCGGACACCGAAATTCACCCCTCCACTTT.